This entry concerns a single TCR beta chain. The data stem from a study of T cell responses to AZD1222 COVID-19 vaccine. The assay was immunoSEQ multiplex PCR, and TCRdb's table has in-frame clones only and misses some. The sample includes roughly 130,000 clones, about 91% seen only once; the top ten take over 1.5%. CDR3 size: 11 residues. V shed 5 bases, J shed 10 bases, and the junction held 2 bases outside the gene matches. Germline V gene data show CDR1 as ENHRY and CDR2 as SYGVKD. The chain uses TRBV10-3 and TRBJ1-1; 9 nucleotides agree with TRBD1. The sequencing here drew on peripheral blood, taken on day 0 of AZD1222 vaccination. The TCR was taken from an adult in good health. CDR3 residues: CAISPGQGAFF. DNA of the CDR3: TGTGCCATCAGTCCGGGACAGGGAGCTTTCTTT.